The 31 T cell receptor beta chains below were found in one sample sequenced in a study of blood T cell repertoires in COVID-19. TCRdb's table, derived via immunoSEQ multiplex PCR, lists solely in-frame clones and lacks some. The repertoire includes some 150,000 clones, around 89% of them detected once, and 1.2% sits in the top ten. Material for sequencing was PBMCs or T cells enriched from blood (not recorded which). The receptors were sampled from a woman aged 25 to 45 with acute COVID-19.

This clone was detected once. The gene calls are TRBV30 and TRBJ1-2, with a possible D match to TRBD1 (5 bases). This CDR3 is 17 amino acids long. The germline V and J ends were trimmed by 0 bases and 0 bases, with 17 bases remaining between them. Germline CDR1 and CDR2: GTSNPN and SVGIG (reference sequence). The CDR3, as DNA: TGTGCCTGGAGTGTAAGACAGAGCCTGAATACTAACTATGGCTACACCTTC. Its protein is CAWSVRQSLNTNYGYTF.

The chain has TRBV28 and TRBJ2-3; 14 bases align to TRBD2. The CDR3 loop spans 16 amino acids. Germline CDR1 MDHEN, CDR2 SYDVKM. Losses at the gene ends were 4 bases for V and 2 bases for J; bases not matched to a gene: 2. The CDR3 nucleotides read TGTGCCAGCAGTTGGGGACTAGCGGGAGTCACAGATACGCAGTATTTT. Its protein product is CASSWGLAGVTDTQYF.

The rearrangement uses TRBV11-2 and TRBJ2-1; D may be TRBD1 (6 bases). CDR1 is SGHAT and CDR2 is FQNNGV in the germline V gene. Trimming left V 7 bases short and J 4 bases short, with 11 bases between. The CDR3 consists of 13 residues. The CDR3 DNA reads as TGTGCCAGCATGCGAGGACAGTACAATGAGCAGTTCTTC. It codes for CASMRGQYNEQFF.

The chain employs TRBV6-4 and TRBJ2-1, with 7 nucleotides matching TRBD1. The CDR3 length is 13 residues. CDR1 is MRHNA, CDR2 SNTAGT, per germline. Trimming cost V 4 bases and J 8 bases; bases outside gene matches: 5. The CDR3 DNA follows: TGTGCCAGCAGTGTCAACAGGGGTGATGAGCAGTTCTTC. Its translation: CASSVNRGDEQFF.

The chain combines TRBV7-9 with TRBJ1-2; maybe TRBD1 (5 bases). Looked up from germline, CDR1 is SEHNR and CDR2 is FQNEAQ (reference sequence). The CDR3 runs 13 residues. Between the trimmed V and J ends, which lost 5 bases and 4 bases, there was a span of 11 bases. Here the CDR3 DNA reads TGTGCCAGCAGCCCAGGGTCTGGCTATGGCTACACCTTC. This codes for CASSPGSGYGYTF.

The chain links TRBV28 to TRBJ1-2; TRBD1 aligns across 7 bases. V lost 5 bases and J lost 8; bases outside the gene matches: 17. The CDR3 has 16 amino acids. CDR1 and CDR2 (germline): MDHEN, SYDVKM. The CDR3 nucleotides are TGTGCCAGCAGTCCCATCCATCTGACAGGGAAGAAGGGCTACACCTTC. This encodes CASSPIHLTGKKGYTF.

The genes are TRBV7-9 and TRBJ2-1; no firm D call. Germline V gives CDR1 SEHNR, CDR2 FQNEAQ (reference sequence). The CDR3 covers 14 residues. The ends were cut back, 2 bases at V and 6 bases at J, with 11 bases in the middle. CDR3 sequence: CASSLSSSGNEQFF. In nucleotides, the CDR3 is TGTGCCAGCAGCTTATCCTCTAGTGGCAATGAGCAGTTCTTC.

The rearrangement joins TRBV5-6 to TRBJ2-1; no clear D gene. Germline V gives CDR1 SGHDT, CDR2 YYEEEE. The V gene lost 4 bases and the J gene lost 7 bases, with 9 bases spanning the gap. This CDR3 region has 12 residues. As DNA, the CDR3 is TGTGCCAGCAGCCACACATCGAATGAGCAGTTCTTC. It specifies CASSHTSNEQFF.

The rearrangement joins TRBV6-5 to TRBJ2-1; TRBD2 matches at 7 bases. Trimming cost V 7 bases and J 2 bases; bases outside gene matches: 8. The CDR3 is made up of 15 amino acids. Germline-derived CDR1 and CDR2 are MNHEY and SVGAGI. CDR3 coding DNA: TGTGCCAGCACCCATACTAGCGAGGCCTACAATGAGCAGTTCTTC. Translating it yields CASTHTSEAYNEQFF.

About this clone itself: Additional DNA sequences in this sample encode the identical CDR3. This chain connects TRBV19 to TRBJ1-1; D gene ambiguous. Per germline, CDR1 LNHDA and CDR2 SQIVND (reference sequence). Trimming pared 3 bases from V and 2 bases from J, leaving 10 bases between. The CDR3 runs to 14 residues. The CDR3 here is CASSIWGGNTEAFF. The CDR3 DNA reads as TGTGCCAGTAGTATTTGGGGAGGAAACACTGAAGCTTTCTTT.

Concerning this clone itself: Other DNA sequences from this sample encode an identical CDR3 as well. The chain combines TRBV4-3 with TRBJ2-1, with D tentatively TRBD2 (6 bases). Trimming pared 3 bases from V and 3 bases from J, leaving 6 bases between. The germline gives CDR1 LGHNA, CDR2 YSLEER. This CDR3 contains 13 residues. The CDR3 DNA reads as TGCGCCAGCAGCCAGGACTACTACAATGAGCAGTTCTTC. As protein: CASSQDYYNEQFF.

The CDR3 sequence is CASSTRLKTYEQYF. The DNA for the CDR3 is TGTGCCAGTAGTACCCGACTTAAAACCTACGAGCAGTACTTC. The chain uses TRBV19 and TRBJ2-7; D uncertain. The germline CDR1 and CDR2 sequences are LNHDA and SQIVND (reference sequence). CDR3 length: 14 amino acids. Between the trimmed V and J ends, which lost 4 bases and 2 bases, there was a span of 12 bases.

The chain recombines TRBV5-1 with TRBJ2-5; tentative D call: TRBD2 (5 bases). Trimming left V 4 bases short and J 5 bases short, with 9 bases between. Germline values: CDR1 SGHRS, CDR2 YFSETQ. The CDR3 is 12 amino acids. The CDR3 loop is CASSMQRETQYF. CDR3 nucleotide sequence: TGCGCCAGCAGCATGCAGCGGGAGACCCAGTACTTC.

The V call is TRBV19, the J call TRBJ1-2, with 7 bases that match TRBD1. Trimming cost V 1 base and J 7 bases; bases outside gene matches: 3. The germline V gene encodes CDR1 LNHDA and CDR2 SQIVND (reference sequence). The CDR3 loop spans 13 amino acids. CDR3 DNA sequence: TGTGCCAGTAGTATAGGAGGGGACAGTGGCTACACCTTC. Encoded protein: CASSIGGDSGYTF.

This chain links TRBV5-1 with TRBJ2-7; 8 nucleotides agree with TRBD1. The trim removed 0 bases at V and 1 base at J, leaving 3 bases unmatched. Germline CDR1 and CDR2: SGHRS and YFSETQ. This CDR3 region has 15 residues. The CDR3: CASSLGTGISYEQYF. CDR3 coding DNA: TGCGCCAGCAGCTTGGGGACAGGGATATCCTACGAGCAGTACTTC.

V gene TRBV7-2 combines with J gene TRBJ2-7, with D possibly matching TRBD2 (5 bases). V lost 3 bases, J lost 5 bases, and 8 bases lay in between. The CDR3 runs 12 residues. Germline CDR1 SGHTA, CDR2 FQGNSA. CDR3 amino acids: CASSFRRDEQYF. CDR3 coding DNA: TGTGCCAGCAGCTTCAGGCGGGACGAGCAGTACTTC.

The V gene is TRBV7-9, the J gene TRBJ1-1; 8 bases fit TRBD1. CDR3 length equals 14 residues. V lost 0 bases and J lost 3; bases outside the gene matches: 0. Per the germline V gene, CDR1 is SEHNR and CDR2 is FQNEAQ (reference sequence). In DNA, the CDR3 is TGTGCCAGCAGCTTAGCGGGACAGGACACTGAAGCTTTCTTT. This encodes CASSLAGQDTEAFF.

CDR3 amino acids: CAWSLKTGSYTF. The CDR3 DNA is TGTGCCTGGAGTCTGAAGACAGGAAGCTACACCTTC. The chain is built from TRBV30 and TRBJ1-2; a possible D gene is TRBD1 (6 bases). CDR1 is GTSNPN, CDR2 SVGIG, per germline (reference sequence). Deletions cut 2 bases from V and 9 bases from J, with 13 bases between. The CDR3 length is 12 residues. Combining the CDR3 with reference TRBV30 and TRBJ1-2 gives the whole variable domain SQTIHQWPATLVQPVGSPLSLECTVEGTSNPNLYWYRQAAGRGLQLLFYSVGIGQISSEVPQNLSASRPQDRQFILSSKKLLLSDSGFYLCAWSLKTGSYTFGSGTRLTVV.

This clone appeared a single time. This chain links TRBV4-3 with TRBJ2-1; 10 bases align to TRBD2. Germline CDR1 and CDR2: LGHNA and YSLEER. V trimming: 4 bases; J trimming: 3 bases; junction bases outside the gene matches: 9. CDR3 size: 17 residues. CDR3 protein: CASSPGLAEASYNEQFF. The CDR3 nucleotides are TGCGCCAGCAGCCCTGGACTAGCGGAGGCCAGCTACAATGAGCAGTTCTTC.

J is TRBJ1-4 and V is TRBV28; D perhaps matches TRBD1 (6 bases). V shed 4 bases and J shed 0 bases, with 15 bases lying between them. The CDR3 spans 17 residues. The V gene's germline CDR1 is MDHEN and CDR2 SYDVKM. The DNA of the CDR3 is TGTGCCAGCAGTTCACGACAGGACTGGACAACTAATGAAAAACTGTTTTTT. This translates into CASSSRQDWTTNEKLFF.

The chain uses TRBV6-1 and TRBJ2-7, with D tentatively TRBD2 (6 bases). The CDR3 has 16 residues. The ends were cut back, 4 bases at V and 4 bases at J, with 20 bases in the middle. Per the germline V gene, CDR1 is MNHNS and CDR2 is SASEGT. The CDR3 reads CASSGDETVRGYEQYF. CDR3 sequence (DNA): TGTGCCAGCAGTGGGGACGAGACGGTTCGGGGGTACGAGCAGTACTTC.

The rearrangement joins TRBV6-1 to TRBJ2-1, with D possibly being TRBD1 (5 bases). CDR1 and CDR2 (germline): MNHNS, SASEGT. This CDR3 contains 14 residues. V shed 3 bases and J shed 2 bases, with 8 bases lying between them. The CDR3 reads CASSDRVPYNEQFF. The CDR3 nucleotides read TGTGCCAGCAGTGACAGGGTGCCCTACAATGAGCAGTTCTTC.

This clone has just one count. V is TRBV6-1 and J is TRBJ1-2; D is unclear. Trimming cost V 6 bases and J 0 bases, with 8 bases left between them. The CDR3 runs to 13 residues. Germline lookup yields CDR1 MNHNS and CDR2 SASEGT. The CDR3 nucleotides read TGTGCCAGCAGCCTAGAACCTAACTATGGCTACACCTTC. Its translation: CASSLEPNYGYTF.

The CDR3 spells CASSQDSRYEQYF. The CDR3 DNA reads as TGCGCCAGCAGCCAAGATTCGCGGTACGAGCAGTACTTC. This rearrangement joins TRBV4-1 to TRBJ2-7; D uncertain. The CDR3 runs to 13 residues. Trimming pared 0 bases from V and 4 bases from J, leaving 7 bases between. In germline, CDR1 is MGHRA, CDR2 YSYEKL.

J is TRBJ2-2 and V is TRBV9; weak D call: TRBD2 (8 bases). Germline CDR1 and CDR2: SGDLS and YYNGEE. Between the trimmed V and J ends, which lost 3 bases and 1 base, there was a span of 25 bases. The CDR3 length is 20 residues. CDR3 residues: CASSGGGGSGTARNTGELFF. The CDR3 region has the DNA TGTGCCAGCAGCGGGGGAGGAGGTAGCGGGACAGCCCGGAACACCGGGGAGCTGTTTTTT.

The J gene is TRBJ2-7, the V gene TRBV18; 7 nucleotides align to TRBD1. This CDR3 region has 14 residues. Trimming cost V 6 bases and J 3 bases; bases outside gene matches: 8. Germline V gives CDR1 KGHSH, CDR2 LQKENI. CDR3 sequence: CASSQRQGDYEQYF. CDR3 nucleotides: TGTGCCAGCTCTCAACGGCAGGGGGACTACGAGCAGTACTTC.

The CDR3 coding sequence is TGTGCCAGCAGTGCCGCTATGAACACTGAAGCTTTCTTT. Its protein is CASSAAMNTEAFF. The genes are TRBV25-1 and TRBJ1-1; D gene unclear. With 4 bases removed from V and 0 bases from J, the gap between germline ends came to 6 bases. This CDR3 spans 13 amino acids. Germline lookup yields CDR1 MGHDK and CDR2 SYGVNS.

The chain employs TRBV27 and TRBJ2-7, with 8 bases matching TRBD2. Unmatched junction bases numbered 5, after V lost 7 bases and J lost 0 bases. The germline CDR1 and CDR2 sequences are MNHEY and SMNVEV (reference sequence). The CDR3 length is 14 residues. In DNA, the CDR3 is TGTGCCAGCAAAAGCGGGGGAGCCTCCTACGAGCAGTACTTC. It specifies CASKSGGASYEQYF.

V and J are TRBV7-2 and TRBJ1-1; D possibly corresponds to TRBD1 (5 bases). The CDR3 contains 15 residues. Germline V gene sequence: CDR1 SGHTA, CDR2 FQGNSA. The V and J ends lost 5 bases and 4 bases respectively, with 17 bases between them. In DNA form, the CDR3 reads TGTGCCAGCAGCGCAAGTCAGGGTTGGGGCACTGAAGCTTTCTTT. Its translation: CASSASQGWGTEAFF. Full variable domain (missing parts from reference TRBV7-2 and TRBJ1-1): GAGVSQSPSNKVTEKGKDVELRCDPISGHTALYWYRQSLGQGLEFLIYFQGNSAPDKSGLPSDRFSAERTGGSVSTLTIQRTQQEDSAVYLCASSASQGWGTEAFFGQGTRLTVV.

This chain uses TRBV10-2 with TRBJ2-5; the match to TRBD1 covers 8 bases. Trimming removed 5 bases from V and 1 base from J; junction bases left unmatched: 12. Germline V CDR1 and CDR2: WSHSY, SAAADI. The CDR3 length is 17 residues. CDR3 nucleotides: TGCGCCAGCAGTCCTCCCAAGAGACAGGGGACCCAAGAGACCCAGTACTTC. Its translation: CASSPPKRQGTQETQYF.

V and J are TRBV27 and TRBJ1-4, with D hard to call. Per the germline V gene, CDR1 is MNHEY and CDR2 is SMNVEV (reference sequence). This CDR3 comprises 14 residues. Trimming took 6 bases from V and 8 from J, leaving 16 bases between them. CDR3 in amino acids: CASSPTEWKEKLFF. The CDR3 bases are TGTGCCAGCAGCCCGACGGAGTGGAAAGAAAAACTGTTTTTT.